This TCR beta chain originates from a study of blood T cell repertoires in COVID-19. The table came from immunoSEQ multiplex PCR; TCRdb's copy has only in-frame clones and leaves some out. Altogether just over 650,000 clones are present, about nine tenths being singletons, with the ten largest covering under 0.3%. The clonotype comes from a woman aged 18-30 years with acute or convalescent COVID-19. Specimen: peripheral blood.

CDR3 sequence: CASSANNGQGKGNTEAFF. As DNA, the CDR3 is TGTGCCAGCAGCGCAAATAATGGACAGGGGAAGGGGAACACTGAAGCTTTCTTT. The chain has TRBV9 and TRBJ1-1; TRBD1 agrees at 9 bases. This CDR3 has 18 amino acids. Trimming took 3 bases from V and 1 from J; bases not matched to a gene: 13. In germline, CDR1 is SGDLS, CDR2 YYNGEE.